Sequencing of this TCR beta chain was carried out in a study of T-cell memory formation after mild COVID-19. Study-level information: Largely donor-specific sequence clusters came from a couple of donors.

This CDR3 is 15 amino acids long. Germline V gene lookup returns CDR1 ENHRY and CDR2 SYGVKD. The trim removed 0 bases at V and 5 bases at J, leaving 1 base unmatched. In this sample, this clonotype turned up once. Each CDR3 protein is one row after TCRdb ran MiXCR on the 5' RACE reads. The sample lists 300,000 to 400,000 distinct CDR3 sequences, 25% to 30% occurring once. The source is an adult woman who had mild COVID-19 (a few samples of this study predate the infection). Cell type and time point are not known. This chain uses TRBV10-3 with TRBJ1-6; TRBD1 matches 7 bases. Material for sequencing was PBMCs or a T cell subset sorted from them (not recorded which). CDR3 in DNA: TGTGCCATCAGTGAGTCGACAGGGAATAATTCACCCCTCCACTTT. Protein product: CAISESTGNNSPLHF.